The T cell receptor (beta chain) described here comes from a study of T cells in localized non-small cell lung cancer. This clone was counted only a few times. Germline CDR1 reads MNHEY; CDR2 reads SMNVEV (reference sequence). Trimming took off 4 bases at V and 1 base at J, with 7 bases between the two ends. The CDR3 totals 13 residues. Sequenced by immunoSEQ multiplex PCR; TCRdb stores in-frame clones only, minus some. Found here are 70,000 to 85,000 clones, 70% to 85% of them singletons; the top ten hold 1.3%. Sequencing used peripheral blood, obtained before any cancer treatment. The origin of this receptor is an older female donor with stage I lung adenocarcinoma. This rearrangement joins TRBV27 to TRBJ1-1; no firm D call. For the CDR3, the DNA is TGTGCCAGCAGTTCTGCTGGGAACACTGAAGCTTTCTTT. It codes for CASSSAGNTEAFF.